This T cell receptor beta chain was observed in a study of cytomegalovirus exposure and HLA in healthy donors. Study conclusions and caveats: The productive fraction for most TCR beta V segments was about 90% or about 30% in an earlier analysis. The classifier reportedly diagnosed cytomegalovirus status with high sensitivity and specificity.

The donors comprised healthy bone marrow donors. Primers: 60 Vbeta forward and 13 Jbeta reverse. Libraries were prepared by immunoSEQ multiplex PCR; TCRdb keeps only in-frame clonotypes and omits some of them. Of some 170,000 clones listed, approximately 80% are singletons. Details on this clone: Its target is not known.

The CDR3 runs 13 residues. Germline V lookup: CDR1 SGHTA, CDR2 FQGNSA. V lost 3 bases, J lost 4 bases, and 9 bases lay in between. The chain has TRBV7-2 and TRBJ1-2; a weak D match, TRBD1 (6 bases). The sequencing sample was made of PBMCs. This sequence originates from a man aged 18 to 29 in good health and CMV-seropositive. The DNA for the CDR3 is TGTGCCAGCAGCTTCGGACAGACCTATGGCTACACCTTC. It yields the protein CASSFGQTYGYTF.